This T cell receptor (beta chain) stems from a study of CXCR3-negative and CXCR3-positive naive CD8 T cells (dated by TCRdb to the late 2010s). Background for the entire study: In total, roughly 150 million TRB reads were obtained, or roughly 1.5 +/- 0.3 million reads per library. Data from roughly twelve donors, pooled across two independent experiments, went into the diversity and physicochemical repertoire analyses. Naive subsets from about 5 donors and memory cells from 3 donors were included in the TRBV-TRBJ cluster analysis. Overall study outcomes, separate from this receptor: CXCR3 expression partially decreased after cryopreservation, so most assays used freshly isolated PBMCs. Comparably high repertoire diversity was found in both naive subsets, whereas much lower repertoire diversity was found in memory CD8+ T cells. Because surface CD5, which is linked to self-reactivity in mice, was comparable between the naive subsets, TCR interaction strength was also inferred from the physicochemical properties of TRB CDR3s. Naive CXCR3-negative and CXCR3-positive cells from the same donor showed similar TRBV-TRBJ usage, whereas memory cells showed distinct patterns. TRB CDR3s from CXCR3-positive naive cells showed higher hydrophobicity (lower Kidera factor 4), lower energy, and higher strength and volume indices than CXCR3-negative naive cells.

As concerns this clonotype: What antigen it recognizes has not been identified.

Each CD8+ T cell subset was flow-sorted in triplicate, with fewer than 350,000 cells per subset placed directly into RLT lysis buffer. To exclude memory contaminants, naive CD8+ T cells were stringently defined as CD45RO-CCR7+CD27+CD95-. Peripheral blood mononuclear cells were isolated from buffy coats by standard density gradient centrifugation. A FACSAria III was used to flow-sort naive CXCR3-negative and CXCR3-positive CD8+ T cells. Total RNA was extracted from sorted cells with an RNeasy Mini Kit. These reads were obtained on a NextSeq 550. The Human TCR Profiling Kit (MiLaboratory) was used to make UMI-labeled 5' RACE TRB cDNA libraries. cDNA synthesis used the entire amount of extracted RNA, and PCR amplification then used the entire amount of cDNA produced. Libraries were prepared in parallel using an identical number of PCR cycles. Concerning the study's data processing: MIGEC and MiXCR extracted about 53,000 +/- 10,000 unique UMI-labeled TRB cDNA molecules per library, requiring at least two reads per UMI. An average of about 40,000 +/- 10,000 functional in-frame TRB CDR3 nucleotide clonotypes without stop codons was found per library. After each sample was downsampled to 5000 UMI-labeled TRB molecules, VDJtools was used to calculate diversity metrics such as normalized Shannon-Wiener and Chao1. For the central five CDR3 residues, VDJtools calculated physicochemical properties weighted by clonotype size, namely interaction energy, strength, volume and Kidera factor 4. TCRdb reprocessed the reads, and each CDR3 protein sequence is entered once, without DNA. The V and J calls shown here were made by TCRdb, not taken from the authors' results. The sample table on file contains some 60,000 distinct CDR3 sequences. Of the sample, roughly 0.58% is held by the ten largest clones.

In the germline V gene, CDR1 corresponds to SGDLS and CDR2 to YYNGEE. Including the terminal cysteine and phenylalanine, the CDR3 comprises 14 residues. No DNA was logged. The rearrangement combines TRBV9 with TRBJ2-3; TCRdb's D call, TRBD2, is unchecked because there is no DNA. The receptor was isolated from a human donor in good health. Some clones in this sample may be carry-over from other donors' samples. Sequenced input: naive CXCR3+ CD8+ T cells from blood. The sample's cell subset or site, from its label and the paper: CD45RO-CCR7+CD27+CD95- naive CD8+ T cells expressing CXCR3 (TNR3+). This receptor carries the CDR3 CASSPPTASDTQYF.